Listed here are 22 T cell receptor beta chains from one sample, sequenced in a study of blood T cell repertoires in COVID-19. TCRdb keeps only in-frame clones here, not all; method: immunoSEQ multiplex PCR. The data contain about 300,000 clones, around nine tenths of them singletons. Sample: peripheral blood. The source of these receptors is a man between 65 and 85 years old with acute or convalescent COVID-19.

The CDR3 loop reads CASSLGGGGTGELFF. The CDR3 nucleotides are TGTGCCAGCAGCCTGGGTGGGGGCGGGACCGGGGAGCTGTTTTTT. The rearrangement joins TRBV28 to TRBJ2-2, with a possible D match to TRBD1 (6 bases). The ends were cut back, 6 bases at V and 5 bases at J, with 16 bases in the middle. CDR3 length equals 15 residues. Germline V gene lookup returns CDR1 MDHEN and CDR2 SYDVKM.

The gene calls are TRBV28 and TRBJ2-7, with D uncertain. This CDR3 region has 12 residues. Germline V gene data show CDR1 as MDHEN and CDR2 as SYDVKM. The V end was cut by 6 bases, the J end by 3 bases, with 9 bases between. This CDR3 is CASRGRIYEQYF. The CDR3 DNA reads as TGTGCCAGCAGGGGCAGAATCTACGAGCAGTACTTC.

The V gene is TRBV4-3, the J gene TRBJ1-2; tentatively, D is TRBD1 (6 bases). Germline V gene lookup returns CDR1 LGHNA and CDR2 YSLEER. The CDR3 covers 15 residues. With 1 base removed from V and 2 bases from J, the gap between germline ends came to 11 bases. This chain's CDR3 is CASSQAGTTNYGYTF. CDR3 nucleotide sequence: TGCGCCAGCAGCCAAGCCGGGACAACGAACTATGGCTACACCTTC.

The J gene is TRBJ2-6, the V gene TRBV9; D ambiguous. CDR1 SGDLS and CDR2 YYNGEE come from the germline V gene. The V end was cut by 0 bases, the J end by 4 bases, with 5 bases between. CDR3 size: 14 residues. The CDR3 DNA is TGTGCCAGCAGCGTAGTAGTGGGGGCCAACGTCCTGACTTTC. Its translation: CASSVVVGANVLTF. The complete variable domain, with remaining parts taken from reference TRBV9 and TRBJ2-6, reads DSGVTQTPKHLITATGQRVTLRCSPRSGDLSVYWYQQSLDQGLQFLIQYYNGEERAKGNILERFSAQQFPDLHSELNLSSLELGDSALYFCASSVVVGANVLTFGAGSRLTVL.

This chain joins TRBV28 and TRBJ2-5, with TRBD1 as a possible D gene (6 bases). There are 15 residues in the CDR3. Germline V gives CDR1 MDHEN, CDR2 SYDVKM. V was shortened by 6 bases and J by 1 base, with 15 bases between the two germline ends. CDR3 DNA: TGTGCCAGCAGATACGGGGACACCACCCAAGAGACCCAGTACTTC. Translating it yields CASRYGDTTQETQYF.

The V and J genes are TRBV7-2 and TRBJ2-7; 10 nucleotides agree with TRBD2. The CDR3 has 16 residues. With 1 base clipped from V and 4 bases from J, the junction kept 7 bases outside the gene matches. Germline V gene lookup returns CDR1 SGHTA and CDR2 FQGNSA. In DNA, the CDR3 is TGTGCCAGCAGCTTAGTCGGCAGCGGGGGGGCTTACGAGCAGTACTTC. Translated: CASSLVGSGGAYEQYF.

The V gene is TRBV7-2, the J gene TRBJ2-7; the match to TRBD2 covers 11 bases. Germline lookup yields CDR1 SGHTA and CDR2 FQGNSA. This CDR3 contains 19 residues. The V and J ends lost 5 bases and 4 bases, in that order; junction bases with no gene match: 19. Here the CDR3 DNA reads TGTGCCAGCAGCGCGGGACAGGGCCCTAGCGGGAGGAACCGGTACGAGCAGTACTTC. This codes for CASSAGQGPSGRNRYEQYF.

A remark on this clone: The same CDR3 is also encoded by other DNA sequences in this sample. The chain links TRBV9 to TRBJ2-1; 11 positions match TRBD2. V dropped 2 bases and J dropped 3; count of bases not matched to a gene: 4. The CDR3 runs 16 residues. Germline CDR1 SGDLS, CDR2 YYNGEE. Here the CDR3 DNA reads TGTGCCAGCAGCGTTAGCGGGAGGGATGTCTACAATGAGCAGTTCTTC. It is translated as CASSVSGRDVYNEQFF.

This clone was detected once. The chain is built from TRBV5-1 and TRBJ2-7; D gene ambiguous. In germline, CDR1 is SGHRS, CDR2 YFSETQ. V lost 3 bases and J 6 bases, leaving 10 bases between the germline ends. The CDR3 is 12 residues long. This CDR3 reads CASSSTGGEQYF. The DNA for the CDR3 is TGCGCCAGCAGCTCAACCGGCGGCGAGCAGTACTTC.

The rearrangement joins TRBV4-2 to TRBJ2-2; perhaps TRBD1 as D (6 bases). This CDR3 contains 16 residues. Germline V CDR1 and CDR2: LGHNA, YNFKEQ. With 0 bases removed from V and 3 bases from J, the gap between germline ends came to 11 bases. CDR3 DNA sequence: TGTGCCAGCAGCCAAGAGGACACAGGGTACACCGGGGAGCTGTTTTTT. The encoded protein is CASSQEDTGYTGELFF.

The chain couples TRBV7-2 to TRBJ2-7, with D possibly TRBD2 on 6 matching bases. The CDR3 sequence is 15 residues long. The V gene lost 5 bases and the J gene lost 2 bases, with 16 bases spanning the gap. Germline V lookup: CDR1 SGHTA, CDR2 FQGNSA. The CDR3 reads CASSPSRDSTYEQYF. The CDR3 DNA follows: TGTGCCAGCAGCCCCTCCCGGGACTCCACCTACGAGCAGTACTTC.

V usage is TRBV4-2 and J usage is TRBJ1-4; possible D gene TRBD1, 6 bases. The CDR3 is 15 amino acids. Germline V lookup: CDR1 LGHNA, CDR2 YNFKEQ. Trimming pared 0 bases from V and 10 bases from J, leaving 15 bases between. The chain's CDR3 is CASSQDRTVLGKLFF. The CDR3, as DNA: TGTGCCAGCAGCCAAGATAGGACAGTTCTTGGAAAACTGTTTTTT.

The chain employs TRBV5-4 and TRBJ2-1, with 9 bases fitting TRBD2. The junction had 2 bases not matched to a gene; V was cut back by 0 bases and J by 7 bases. The CDR3 is made up of 14 amino acids. Germline assignment: CDR1 SGHNT and CDR2 YYREEE (reference sequence). This CDR3 reads CASSLERGDNEQFF. The CDR3, as DNA: TGTGCCAGCAGCTTGGAGCGGGGGGATAATGAGCAGTTCTTC.

This chain links TRBV7-2 with TRBJ2-5; 13 bases fit TRBD2. The ends lost 1 base at V and 9 bases at J; junction bases unmatched: 8. Germline CDR1 and CDR2: SGHTA and FQGNSA. The CDR3 loop spans 16 amino acids. The CDR3 sequence: CASSLDGTSGNPAQYF. CDR3 DNA sequence: TGTGCCAGCAGCTTAGACGGGACTAGCGGGAACCCGGCCCAGTACTTC.

The chain has TRBV19 and TRBJ1-6, with a possible D match to TRBD1 (6 bases). From germline, CDR1 is LNHDA and CDR2 SQIVND (reference sequence). Trimming stripped 3 bases from V and 6 bases from J, with 12 bases between. The CDR3 is 15 amino acids. The CDR3 loop is CASSIPGTLNSPLHF. CDR3 DNA: TGTGCCAGTAGTATCCCCGGGACACTTAATTCACCCCTCCACTTT.

The V and J genes are TRBV10-3 and TRBJ2-5; perhaps TRBD2 as D (5 bases). CDR3 length equals 13 residues. Germline-derived CDR1 and CDR2 are ENHRY and SYGVKD. The ends were cut back, 0 bases at V and 10 bases at J, with 12 bases in the middle. CDR3 DNA: TGTGCCATCAGTGAGTCGGGAATTCGGGACCAGTACTTC. This codes for CAISESGIRDQYF.

The chain is built from TRBV18 and TRBJ2-7; 7 bases line up with TRBD1. This CDR3 is built from 14 residues. Unmatched junction bases numbered 2, after V lost 3 bases and J lost 0 bases. The V gene's germline CDR1 is KGHSH and CDR2 LQKENI. The CDR3 reads CASSPRDSSYEQYF. The CDR3 DNA follows: TGTGCCAGCTCACCCCGGGACAGCTCCTACGAGCAGTACTTC.

This sequence joins TRBV29-1 and TRBJ2-1; 14 bases map to TRBD2. The J segment lost 5 bases and the V segment lost 4 bases, leaving 4 bases of the junction unmatched. This CDR3 region has 15 residues. Germline CDR1 is SQVTM and CDR2 is ANQGSEA. The CDR3 bases are TGCAGCGTTGTTGGGACTAGCGGGAGCAACAATGAGCAGTTCTTC. This gives the protein CSVVGTSGSNNEQFF.

The chain employs TRBV5-1 and TRBJ2-1, with a tentative D call TRBD1 (5 bases). Trimming shortened V by 2 bases and J by 5 bases, and 11 bases separated the two germline ends. The CDR3 runs 14 residues. Germline CDR1 reads SGHRS; CDR2 reads YFSETQ. CDR3 sequence (DNA): TGCGCCAGCAGCTTCCAGGGTCCTGACAATGAGCAGTTCTTC. Translated, it gives CASSFQGPDNEQFF.

The rearrangement uses TRBV9 and TRBJ2-2; a weak D match, TRBD2 (5 bases). In germline, CDR1 is SGDLS, CDR2 YYNGEE. The CDR3 runs to 15 residues. Deletions cut 2 bases from V and 4 bases from J, with 12 bases between. The CDR3 sequence: CASSVRGSPTGELFF. CDR3 nucleotide sequence: TGTGCCAGCAGCGTCCGTGGGAGCCCCACCGGGGAGCTGTTTTTT.

The rearrangement joins TRBV6-5 to TRBJ2-7; 9 bases align to TRBD1. J was trimmed by 3 bases and V by 2 bases; bases with no gene match: 5. Germline CDR1 reads MNHEY; CDR2 reads SVGAGI. The CDR3 is 15 amino acids. The CDR3 DNA reads TGTGCCAGCAGTTACACCGGGACAGGGTTCTACGAGCAGTACTTC. As protein: CASSYTGTGFYEQYF.

The chain carries TRBV27 and TRBJ2-1, with TRBD2 matching over 7 bases. Germline trimming cut 9 bases from V and 4 bases from J; bases unmatched to any gene: 6. The CDR3 is made up of 13 amino acids. From germline, CDR1 is MNHEY and CDR2 SMNVEV (reference sequence). CDR3 amino acids: CARGLAEYNEQFF. The CDR3 DNA follows: TGTGCCAGAGGCCTAGCGGAGTACAATGAGCAGTTCTTC.